The next 12 T cell receptor beta chains were all read from a single sample in a study of blood T cell repertoires in COVID-19. Data came from immunoSEQ multiplex PCR; TCRdb stores just in-frame clones and leaves some out. The sample carries 200,000 to 300,000 clones, 87% recorded once. Sequenced input: peripheral blood. Receptor source: a woman aged 45 to 65 with acute or convalescent COVID-19.

The chain employs TRBV24-1 and TRBJ1-1; TRBD1 matches at 7 bases. The V and J ends lost 5 bases and 0 bases, in that order; junction bases with no gene match: 8. The CDR3 is 16 residues long. Germline V lookup: CDR1 KGHDR, CDR2 SFDVKD. CDR3 bases: TGTGCCACCAGTGCTTCAAGGGACAGCTTGAACACTGAAGCTTTCTTT. It translates to CATSASRDSLNTEAFF.

The chain employs TRBV6-2 or TRBV6-3 and TRBJ2-4; 7 bases map to TRBD1. Germline V gene sequence: CDR1 MNHEY, CDR2 SVGEGT. The CDR3 has 15 residues. V was clipped by 5 bases and J by 6 bases; unmatched bases: 10. The CDR3 DNA sequence: TGTGCCAGCAGTGCCTCCGACAGGGATCTAAACATTCAGTACTTC. This codes for CASSASDRDLNIQYF.

The chain couples TRBV24-1 to TRBJ2-5, with TRBD2 matching over 14 bases. The CDR3 totals 18 residues. Germline assignment: CDR1 KGHDR and CDR2 SFDVKD. Germline trimming cut 10 bases from V and 5 bases from J; bases unmatched to any gene: 17. CDR3 region: CATRPKPGTSGRTETQYF. CDR3 sequence (DNA): TGTGCCACAAGACCTAAACCCGGGACTAGCGGGAGAACGGAGACCCAGTACTTC.

The chain uses TRBV7-3 and TRBJ2-5; D may be TRBD2 (6 bases). V was clipped by 5 bases and J by 1 base, with 14 bases between them. CDR3 length equals 15 residues. Per germline, CDR1 SGHTA and CDR2 FQGTGA. The CDR3 loop reads CASSPSGEGQETQYF. In nucleotides, the CDR3 is TGTGCCAGCAGCCCCTCGGGAGAGGGCCAAGAGACCCAGTACTTC.

The genes are TRBV28 and TRBJ2-7; perhaps TRBD1 as D (5 bases). V was pared by 2 bases and J by 5 bases, with 7 bases between. CDR3 length: 12 residues. Germline V CDR1 and CDR2: MDHEN, SYDVKM. The CDR3 is CASSLSRDEQYF. DNA of the CDR3: TGTGCCAGCAGTTTAAGCAGGGACGAGCAGTACTTC.

This rearrangement joins TRBV19 to TRBJ1-1, with D perhaps matching TRBD1 (6 bases). Trimming removed 3 bases from V and 3 bases from J, with 20 bases in between. Germline V gene lookup returns CDR1 LNHDA and CDR2 SQIVND (reference sequence). CDR3 length equals 17 residues. Written as DNA, the CDR3 is TGTGCCAGTAGTATTCTCGGTTGGGGGCAGGGGTACACTGAAGCTTTCTTT. Protein: CASSILGWGQGYTEAFF.

The rearrangement joins TRBV4-3 to TRBJ1-2, with 8 bases matching TRBD1. CDR1 and CDR2 (germline): LGHNA, YSLEER. The CDR3 totals 14 residues. V shed 2 bases and J 6 bases; nucleotides not matched to a gene: 5. The CDR3 region has the DNA TGCGCCAGCAGCCAAAGACAGGGGCGTAATGGCTACACCTTC. The encoded protein is CASSQRQGRNGYTF.

This chain connects TRBV7-2 to TRBJ2-2, with D possibly matching TRBD2 (5 bases). V was clipped by 3 bases and J by 6 bases, with 17 bases between them. Germline V gives CDR1 SGHTA, CDR2 FQGNSA. The CDR3 totals 16 residues. CDR3 protein: CASSLLGRSGSGELFF. DNA for the CDR3: TGTGCCAGCAGCTTGCTCGGCCGATCGGGATCCGGGGAGCTGTTTTTT.

The V and J genes are TRBV7-3 and TRBJ1-1; no clear D gene. The germline V gene encodes CDR1 SGHTA and CDR2 FQGTGA. Trimming took 5 bases from V and 8 from J, leaving 15 bases between them. The CDR3 consists of 13 residues. The CDR3 loop reads CASSLGGRPEAFF. CDR3 DNA: TGTGCCAGCAGCCTGGGAGGGAGACCCGAAGCTTTCTTT.

The CDR3 sequence: CASSLEWRAGELFF. The DNA of the CDR3 is TGTGCCAGCAGCTTAGAGTGGAGGGCCGGGGAGCTGTTTTTT. The gene calls are TRBV7-3 and TRBJ2-2; D is perhaps TRBD2 (6 bases). Trimming removed 2 bases at V and 6 bases at J, with 10 bases between. The CDR3 length is 14 residues. CDR1 is SGHTA and CDR2 is FQGTGA in the germline V gene.

This chain links TRBV7-9 with TRBJ2-2; unclear D gene. This CDR3 comprises 15 residues. V lost 1 base and J lost 1, with 7 bases in between. Looked up from germline, CDR1 is SEHNR and CDR2 is FQNEAQ (reference sequence). The CDR3 reads CASSLGHLNTGELFF. The CDR3, as DNA: TGTGCCAGCAGCTTAGGACACCTGAACACCGGGGAGCTGTTTTTT. Filled out from reference TRBV7-9 and TRBJ2-2, the complete variable domain reads DTGVSQNPRHKITKRGQNVTFRCDPISEHNRLYWYRQTLGQGPEFLTYFQNEAQLEKSRLLSDRFSAERPKGSFSTLEIQRTEQGDSAMYLCASSLGHLNTGELFFGEGSRLTVL.

The rearrangement joins TRBV11-3 to TRBJ2-5; no clear D. CDR3 length equals 14 residues. Germline assignment: CDR1 SGHNT and CDR2 YENEEA. The ends were cut back, 1 base at V and 1 base at J, with 7 bases in the middle. The CDR3 spells CASSLGQIQETQYF. In DNA form, the CDR3 reads TGTGCCAGCAGCTTAGGCCAGATCCAAGAGACCCAGTACTTC.